This T cell receptor (beta chain) was sequenced in a study of blood T cell repertoires in COVID-19. For the study at large: There were acute and convalescent COVID-19 samples, and they came from the United States, Italy and Spain. T cells, B-cell-depleted T cells, or PBMCs provided the cDNA or gDNA that served as material.

The V end was cut by 6 bases, the J end by 3 bases, with 21 bases between. The CDR3 has 17 residues. Germline loops: CDR1 SGHAT, CDR2 FQNNGV. Under the authors' procedure: Nucleated cell number was recorded as an estimate derived from reference gene primer amplification. Here immunoSEQ multiplex PCR was the method, and the copy in TCRdb shows in-frame clones only, minus some. That table gives V, J and clone size, and the DNA gave D and trimming. In the table there are approximately 250,000 clones, roughly 84% of which are singletons. Specimen: peripheral blood. This chain links TRBV11-2 with TRBJ2-1; a possible D gene is TRBD2 (5 bases). The TCR originated in a man aged 35-49 years who had recovered from COVID-19. CDR3 in amino acids: CASSSRGFSGVYNEQFF. CDR3 nucleotides: TGTGCCAGCAGTTCAAGAGGATTCTCCGGGGTCTACAATGAGCAGTTCTTC.